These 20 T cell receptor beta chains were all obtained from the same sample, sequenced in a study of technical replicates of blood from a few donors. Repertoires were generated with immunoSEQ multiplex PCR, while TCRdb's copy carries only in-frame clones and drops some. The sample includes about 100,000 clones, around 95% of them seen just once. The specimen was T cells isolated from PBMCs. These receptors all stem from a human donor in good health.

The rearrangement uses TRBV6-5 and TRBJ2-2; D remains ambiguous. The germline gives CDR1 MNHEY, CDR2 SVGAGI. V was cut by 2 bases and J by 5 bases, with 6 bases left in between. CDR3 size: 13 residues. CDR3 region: CASSYPRTGELFF. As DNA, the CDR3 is TGTGCCAGCAGTTACCCACGGACCGGGGAGCTGTTTTTT.

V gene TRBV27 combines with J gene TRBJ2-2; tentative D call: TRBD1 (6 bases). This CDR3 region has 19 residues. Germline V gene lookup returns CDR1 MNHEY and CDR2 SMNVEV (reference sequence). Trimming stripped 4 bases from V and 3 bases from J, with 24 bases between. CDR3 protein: CASSSLALRTRQDTGELFF. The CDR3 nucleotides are TGTGCCAGCAGTTCCCTTGCACTTCGAACCCGACAGGACACCGGGGAGCTGTTTTTT.

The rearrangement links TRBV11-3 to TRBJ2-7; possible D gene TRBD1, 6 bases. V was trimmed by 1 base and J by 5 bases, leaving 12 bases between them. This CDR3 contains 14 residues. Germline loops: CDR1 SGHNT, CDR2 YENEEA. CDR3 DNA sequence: TGTGCCAGCAGCTTAGTGTGGCAGGGGAACGAGCAGTACTTC. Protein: CASSLVWQGNEQYF. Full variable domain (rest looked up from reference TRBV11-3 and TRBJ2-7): EAGVVQSPRYKIIEKKQPVAFWCNPISGHNTLYWYLQNLGQGPELLIRYENEEAVDDSQLPKDRFSAERLKGVDSTLKIQPAELGDSAVYLCASSLVWQGNEQYFGPGTRLTVT.

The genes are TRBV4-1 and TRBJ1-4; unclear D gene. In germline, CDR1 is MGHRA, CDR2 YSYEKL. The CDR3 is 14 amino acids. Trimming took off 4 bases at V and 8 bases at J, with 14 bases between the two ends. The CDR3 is CASSRSWQREKLFF. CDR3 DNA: TGCGCCAGCAGCCGTTCCTGGCAACGAGAAAAACTGTTTTTT.

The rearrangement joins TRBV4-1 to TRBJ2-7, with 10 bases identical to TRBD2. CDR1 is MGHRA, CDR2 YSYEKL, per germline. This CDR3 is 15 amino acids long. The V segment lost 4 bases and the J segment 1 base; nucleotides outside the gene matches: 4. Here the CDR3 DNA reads TGCGCCAGCAGCCTAGGAGCGGGAGGGTCCTACGAGCAGTACTTC. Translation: CASSLGAGGSYEQYF.

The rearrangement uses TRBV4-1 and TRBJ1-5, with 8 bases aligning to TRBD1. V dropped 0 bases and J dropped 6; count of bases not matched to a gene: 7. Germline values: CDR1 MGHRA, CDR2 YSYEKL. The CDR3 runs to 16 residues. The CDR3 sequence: CASSQDRGQGRQPQHF. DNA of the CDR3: TGCGCCAGCAGCCAAGATAGAGGACAGGGTCGTCAGCCCCAGCATTTT.

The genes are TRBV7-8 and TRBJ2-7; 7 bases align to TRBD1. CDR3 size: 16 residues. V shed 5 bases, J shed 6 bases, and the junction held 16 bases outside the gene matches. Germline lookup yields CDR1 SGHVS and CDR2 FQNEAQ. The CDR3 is CASSAPGQRSWGEQYF. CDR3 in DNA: TGTGCCAGCAGCGCCCCGGGACAGCGTTCTTGGGGCGAGCAGTACTTC.

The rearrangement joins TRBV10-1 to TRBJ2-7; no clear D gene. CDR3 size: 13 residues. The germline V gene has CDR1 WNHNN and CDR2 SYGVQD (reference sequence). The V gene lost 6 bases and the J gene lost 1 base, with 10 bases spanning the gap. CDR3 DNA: TGCGCCAGCAGCCATAGTGATTCCTACGAGCAGTACTTC. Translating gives CASSHSDSYEQYF.

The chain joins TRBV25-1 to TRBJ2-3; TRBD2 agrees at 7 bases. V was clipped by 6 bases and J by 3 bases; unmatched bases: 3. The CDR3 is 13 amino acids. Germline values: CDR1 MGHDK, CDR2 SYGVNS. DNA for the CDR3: TGTGCCAGCAGCGGTAGCGGGACAGATACGCAGTATTTT. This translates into CASSGSGTDTQYF.

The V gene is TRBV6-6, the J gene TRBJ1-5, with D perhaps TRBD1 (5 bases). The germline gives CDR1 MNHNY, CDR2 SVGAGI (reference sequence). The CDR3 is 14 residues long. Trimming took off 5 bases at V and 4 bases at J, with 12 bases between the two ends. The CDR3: CASSDLGPNQPQHF. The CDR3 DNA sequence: TGTGCCAGCAGTGACCTGGGGCCAAATCAGCCCCAGCATTTT.

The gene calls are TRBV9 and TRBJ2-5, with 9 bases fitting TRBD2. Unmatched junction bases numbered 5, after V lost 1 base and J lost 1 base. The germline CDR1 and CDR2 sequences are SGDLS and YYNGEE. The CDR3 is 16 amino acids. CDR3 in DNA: TGTGCCAGCAGCGTATATAGCGGGAGTAGCCAAGAGACCCAGTACTTC. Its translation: CASSVYSGSSQETQYF.

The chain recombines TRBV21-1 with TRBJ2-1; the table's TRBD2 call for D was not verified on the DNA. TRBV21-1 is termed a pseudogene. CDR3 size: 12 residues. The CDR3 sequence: CASSTALYEQFF. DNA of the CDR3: TGTGCCAGCAGCACTGCGCTATACGAGCAGTTCTTC.

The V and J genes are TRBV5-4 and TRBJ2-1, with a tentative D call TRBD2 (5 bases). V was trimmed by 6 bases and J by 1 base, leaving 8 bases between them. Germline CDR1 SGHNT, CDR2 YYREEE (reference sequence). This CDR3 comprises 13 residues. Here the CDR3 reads CASTGSSYNEQFF. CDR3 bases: TGTGCCAGCACGGGAAGTTCCTACAATGAGCAGTTCTTC.

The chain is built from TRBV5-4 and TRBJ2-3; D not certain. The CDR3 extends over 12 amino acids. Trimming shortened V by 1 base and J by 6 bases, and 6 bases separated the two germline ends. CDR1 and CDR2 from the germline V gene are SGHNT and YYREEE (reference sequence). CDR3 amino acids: CASSLSSDTQYF. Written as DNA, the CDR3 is TGTGCCAGCAGCTTGTCTTCCGATACGCAGTATTTT.

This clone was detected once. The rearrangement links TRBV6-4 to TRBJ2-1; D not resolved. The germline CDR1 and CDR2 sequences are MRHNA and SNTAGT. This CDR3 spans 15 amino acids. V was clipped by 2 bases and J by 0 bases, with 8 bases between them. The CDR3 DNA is TGTGCCAGCAGTGACGGGCCCAGCTCCTACAATGAGCAGTTCTTC. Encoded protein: CASSDGPSSYNEQFF.

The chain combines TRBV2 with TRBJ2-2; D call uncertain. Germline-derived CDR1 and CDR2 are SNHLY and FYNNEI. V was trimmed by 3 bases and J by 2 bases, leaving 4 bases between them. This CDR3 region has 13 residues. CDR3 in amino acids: CASSDFNTGELFF. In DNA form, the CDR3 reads TGTGCCAGCAGTGACTTCAACACCGGGGAGCTGTTTTTT. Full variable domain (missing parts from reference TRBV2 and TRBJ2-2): EPEVTQTPSHQVTQMGQEVILRCVPISNHLYFYWYRQILGQKVEFLVSFYNNEISEKSEIFDDQFSVERPDGSNFTLKIRSTKLEDSAMYFCASSDFNTGELFFGEGSRLTVL.

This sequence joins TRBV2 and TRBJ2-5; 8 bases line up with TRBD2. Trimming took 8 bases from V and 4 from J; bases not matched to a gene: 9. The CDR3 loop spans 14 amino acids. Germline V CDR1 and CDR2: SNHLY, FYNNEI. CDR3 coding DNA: TGTGCCAGCCAGGGGCCGGGACTAGGAGAGACCCAGTACTTC. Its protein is CASQGPGLGETQYF.

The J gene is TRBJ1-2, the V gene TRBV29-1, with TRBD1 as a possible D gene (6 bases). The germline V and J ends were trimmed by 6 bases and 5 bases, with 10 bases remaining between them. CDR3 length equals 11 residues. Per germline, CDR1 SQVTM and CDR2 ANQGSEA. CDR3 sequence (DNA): TGCAGCGTGACGGGACAATATGGCTACACCTTC. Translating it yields CSVTGQYGYTF.

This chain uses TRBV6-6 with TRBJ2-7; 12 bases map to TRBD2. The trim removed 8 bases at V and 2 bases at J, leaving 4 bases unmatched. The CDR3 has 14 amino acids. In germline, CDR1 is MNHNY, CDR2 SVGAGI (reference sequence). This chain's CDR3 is CASSRTSGAYEQYF. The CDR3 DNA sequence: TGTGCCAGCTCCAGGACTAGCGGGGCCTACGAGCAGTACTTC.

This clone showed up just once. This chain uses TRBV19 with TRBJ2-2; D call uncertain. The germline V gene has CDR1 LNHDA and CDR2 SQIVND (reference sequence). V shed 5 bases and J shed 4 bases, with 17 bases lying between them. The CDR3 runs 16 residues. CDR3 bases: TGTGCCAGTAGTTTCCCCCCTCTAGGTTCCACCGGGGAGCTGTTTTTT. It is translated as CASSFPPLGSTGELFF.